The 26 T cell receptor beta chains in this list originate from one sample, sequenced in a study of cytomegalovirus exposure and HLA in healthy donors. PCR primers comprised 60 Vbeta and 13 Jbeta primers. Sequencing used immunoSEQ multiplex PCR; TCRdb keeps in-frame clones, though not all of them. The profile shows approximately 160,000 clones, about 80% of them singletons. The sample consisted of PBMCs. Every receptor here comes from a male donor in good health and CMV-seronegative.

V usage is TRBV6-5 and J usage is TRBJ1-2, with a weak D call TRBD1 (5 bases). CDR1 and CDR2 from the germline V gene are MNHEY and SVGAGI. The CDR3 is 14 amino acids. The V gene lost 6 bases and the J gene lost 3 bases, with 14 bases spanning the gap. The CDR3: CASSPRADHYGYTF. DNA of the CDR3: TGTGCCAGCAGCCCCAGGGCGGACCACTATGGCTACACCTTC.

The rearrangement joins TRBV5-1 to TRBJ1-5, with D tentatively TRBD1 (6 bases). The CDR3 is 14 amino acids. V lost 2 bases to trimming and J lost 7 bases, with 13 bases between them. Germline V gene sequence: CDR1 SGHRS, CDR2 YFSETQ. In DNA form, the CDR3 reads TGCGCCAGCAGCTTCGGTTTCCAGGGGCAGCCCCAGCATTTT. This translates into CASSFGFQGQPQHF.

This chain connects TRBV7-3 to TRBJ2-1, with unresolved D. Looked up from germline, CDR1 is SGHTA and CDR2 is FQGTGA. This CDR3 is built from 15 residues. With 2 bases removed from V and 2 bases from J, the gap between germline ends came to 10 bases. CDR3 sequence: CASSLLQATYNEQFF. As DNA, the CDR3 is TGTGCCAGCAGCTTACTCCAGGCCACCTACAATGAGCAGTTCTTC.

The chain joins TRBV6-5 to TRBJ2-7, with D possibly being TRBD1 (5 bases). Per germline, CDR1 MNHEY and CDR2 SVGAGI. Trimming pared 10 bases from V and 5 bases from J, leaving 18 bases between. The CDR3 sequence is 13 residues long. For the CDR3, the DNA is TGTGCCACCAAGCAGGCAGGGCGAGACGAGCAGTACTTC. It specifies CATKQAGRDEQYF.

This chain joins TRBV5-4 and TRBJ1-6; D ambiguous. The germline V gene encodes CDR1 SGHNT and CDR2 YYREEE (reference sequence). V dropped 3 bases and J dropped 9 bases, with 19 bases sitting between them. This CDR3 spans 16 amino acids. For the CDR3, the DNA is TGTGCCAGCAGCTCTCACCGGGAATCTGGGATTTCACCCCTCCACTTT. The encoded protein is CASSSHRESGISPLHF.

The chain employs TRBV15 and TRBJ2-5, with TRBD1 matching 8 bases. The DNA matches TRBJ2-7 better at its end, which makes the J call doubtful. The CDR3 contains 16 residues. Per germline, CDR1 LNHNV and CDR2 YYDKDF (reference sequence). The CDR3 is CATSTQYGTGYYEQYF. The CDR3 DNA follows: TGTGCCACCAGCACCCAATACGGGACAGGTTACTACGAGCAGTACTTC.

The chain has TRBV18 and TRBJ2-1, with 7 nucleotides matching TRBD1. CDR3 size: 14 residues. The germline V gene encodes CDR1 KGHSH and CDR2 LQKENI. V shed 4 bases, J shed 8 bases, and the junction held 8 bases outside the gene matches. CDR3 in amino acids: CASSQGQAGYEQFF. The CDR3, as DNA: TGTGCCAGCTCACAAGGACAGGCCGGGTATGAGCAGTTCTTC.

The gene calls are TRBV11-3 and TRBJ1-6; D not resolved. CDR3 length: 13 residues. Germline V gives CDR1 SGHNT, CDR2 YENEEA. V was pared by 5 bases and J by 6 bases, with 8 bases between. CDR3 nucleotide sequence: TGTGCCAGCAGCGGAGCTTTTAATTCACCCCTCCACTTT. Translation gives CASSGAFNSPLHF.

The chain has TRBV19 and TRBJ2-3, with TRBD1 identical over 7 bases. Germline trimming cut 7 bases from V and 2 bases from J; bases unmatched to any gene: 3. This CDR3 is built from 13 residues. CDR1 and CDR2 from the germline V gene are LNHDA and SQIVND (reference sequence). CDR3: CASNTGDTDTQYF. The CDR3 nucleotides are TGTGCCAGTAACACAGGGGACACAGATACGCAGTATTTT.

The chain combines TRBV25-1 with TRBJ1-2, with 8 nucleotides matching TRBD1. The CDR3 length is 17 residues. From germline, CDR1 is MGHDK and CDR2 SYGVNS. The V gene end was trimmed by 4 bases and the J gene end by 3 bases; junction bases not matched to a gene: 13. The CDR3 region is CASSGAPGQATDYGYTF. CDR3 bases: TGTGCCAGCAGTGGAGCACCGGGACAGGCCACGGACTATGGCTACACCTTC.

This clone has a single count. V usage is TRBV19 and J usage is TRBJ2-7, with TRBD1 as a possible D gene (7 bases). The V end was cut by 6 bases, the J end by 4 bases, with 10 bases between. CDR1 is LNHDA and CDR2 is SQIVND in the germline V gene (reference sequence). This CDR3 spans 12 amino acids. The CDR3 here is CASSPGGYEQYF. In nucleotides, the CDR3 is TGTGCCAGTAGCCCAGGGGGGTACGAGCAGTACTTC. Full variable domain (remainder filled in from reference TRBV19 and TRBJ2-7): DGGITQSPKYLFRKEGQNVTLSCEQNLNHDAMYWYRQDPGQGLRLIYYSQIVNDFQKGDIAEGYSVSREKKESFPLTVTSAQKNPTAFYLCASSPGGYEQYFGPGTRLTVT.

The chain recombines TRBV7-2 with TRBJ1-1, with 11 bases lining up with TRBD1. The length of the CDR3 is 18 residues. Germline CDR1 and CDR2: SGHTA and FQGNSA. J lost 1 base, V lost 1 base, and 8 bases had no gene match. The CDR3 DNA reads TGTGCCAGCAGCTTAGACGTGAGGACAGGGGGCTGGAACACTGAAGCTTTCTTT. Its translation is CASSLDVRTGGWNTEAFF.

As to this clone: One junction end does not reproduce the germline sequence, and a read error may be involved. The CDR3 here is CSSSLRGSSGNTIYF. CDR3 bases: TGTTCCAGCAGCTTACGAGGATCCTCTGGAAACACCATATATTTT. The V call is TRBV7-9, the J call TRBJ1-3; D not certain. Germline V CDR1 and CDR2: SEHNR, FQNEAQ (reference sequence). The CDR3 covers 15 residues.

The table lists this clone with a few counts. The V call is TRBV20-1, the J call TRBJ1-4; TRBD1 might be the D (5 bases). V was shortened by 6 bases and J by 10 bases, with 12 bases between the two germline ends. The CDR3 totals 11 residues. CDR1 DFQATT and CDR2 SNEGSKA come from the germline V gene (reference sequence). CDR3 protein: CSAPSGGKLFF. In DNA form, the CDR3 reads TGCAGTGCCCCCTCCGGGGGAAAACTGTTTTTT.

The chain recombines TRBV11-2 with TRBJ1-2; a weak D match, TRBD1 (6 bases). V was shortened by 5 bases and J by 2 bases, with 12 bases between the two germline ends. Germline V gives CDR1 SGHAT, CDR2 FQNNGV. The CDR3 extends over 14 amino acids. This CDR3 reads CASSITGYNYGYTF. CDR3 in DNA: TGTGCCAGCAGCATAACAGGGTACAACTATGGCTACACCTTC.

The CDR3: CASSPPPGQISTEAFF. The CDR3, as DNA: TGTGCCAGCTCACCCCCTCCGGGACAGATATCCACTGAAGCTTTCTTT. The V gene is TRBV18, the J gene TRBJ1-1; 7 bases match TRBD1. This CDR3 comprises 16 residues. V was clipped by 3 bases and J by 4 bases; unmatched bases: 11. Germline CDR1 reads KGHSH; CDR2 reads LQKENI.

V gene TRBV11-3 combines with J gene TRBJ1-5; 8 positions match TRBD1. This CDR3 contains 13 residues. From germline, CDR1 is SGHNT and CDR2 YENEEA. V was pared by 5 bases and J by 8 bases, with 5 bases of the junction left unmatched. The CDR3 here is CASSAGGGEPQHF. CDR3 DNA sequence: TGTGCCAGCAGCGCAGGGGGCGGTGAGCCCCAGCATTTT.

The V gene is TRBV2, the J gene TRBJ2-1; 9 bases align to TRBD2. V dropped 5 bases and J dropped 0; count of bases not matched to a gene: 2. CDR3 length: 15 amino acids. Germline CDR1 and CDR2: SNHLY and FYNNEI. CDR3 region: CASSRGLASYNEQFF. The CDR3 region has the DNA TGTGCCAGCAGTAGGGGACTAGCCTCCTACAATGAGCAGTTCTTC.

The J gene is TRBJ2-1, the V gene TRBV12-5; no reliable D call. Germline CDR1 LGHNT, CDR2 FRNRAP. Trimming removed 0 bases from V and 4 bases from J, with 4 bases in between. The length of the CDR3 is 13 residues. In DNA form, the CDR3 reads TGTGCTAGTGGTTTGGTACAGTACAATGAGCAGTTCTTC. Translated, it gives CASGLVQYNEQFF.

The gene calls are TRBV7-3 and TRBJ2-7; 8 nucleotides agree with TRBD1. This CDR3 is built from 15 residues. In germline, CDR1 is SGHTA, CDR2 FQGTGA. Trimming cost V 5 bases and J 2 bases; bases outside gene matches: 8. In nucleotides, the CDR3 is TGTGCCAGCAGCCCCGGACAGGGACTTGCCTACGAGCAGTACTTC. Translating gives CASSPGQGLAYEQYF.

The chain employs TRBV6-6 and TRBJ2-5; possible D gene TRBD2, 6 bases. The V gene's germline CDR1 is MNHNY and CDR2 SVGAGI (reference sequence). This CDR3 comprises 14 residues. Trimming pared 6 bases from V and 4 bases from J, leaving 15 bases between. CDR3 sequence: CASRPSAGLETQYF. The CDR3 DNA follows: TGTGCCAGCAGGCCCTCGGCGGGATTAGAGACCCAGTACTTC.

The chain is built from TRBV4-3 and TRBJ2-7; 9 bases map to TRBD1. The ends lost 4 bases at V and 2 bases at J; junction bases unmatched: 12. CDR3 length: 17 residues. Looked up from germline, CDR1 is LGHNA and CDR2 is YSLEER. CDR3 sequence: CASSRGEGTGSPYEQYF. The CDR3 DNA sequence: TGCGCCAGCAGCCGCGGTGAAGGGACAGGGTCGCCCTACGAGCAGTACTTC.

This chain joins TRBV5-6 and TRBJ1-5; unclear D gene. Germline V lookup: CDR1 SGHDT, CDR2 YYEEEE. Between the trimmed V and J ends, which lost 5 bases and 0 bases, there was a span of 12 bases. The CDR3 has 15 residues. The CDR3 region has the DNA TGTGCCAGCAGTTTCGGACTGGATAGCAATCAGCCCCAGCATTTT. It codes for CASSFGLDSNQPQHF.

The J gene is TRBJ2-5, the V gene TRBV11-3; TRBD1 might be the D (6 bases). This CDR3 is 14 amino acids long. V was trimmed by 1 base and J by 5 bases, leaving 11 bases between them. Germline CDR1 SGHNT, CDR2 YENEEA. CDR3 loop: CASSLAGAHETQYF. Written as DNA, the CDR3 is TGTGCCAGCAGCTTAGCAGGGGCGCATGAGACCCAGTACTTC.

V usage is TRBV18 and J usage is TRBJ2-3; 12 bases match TRBD2. CDR1 is KGHSH and CDR2 is LQKENI in the germline V gene. V gave up 4 bases and J gave up 8 bases; unmatched junction bases: 10. The CDR3 covers 16 residues. The CDR3 loop is CASSLTGLAGDGTQYF. The CDR3 nucleotides are TGTGCCAGCTCACTGACGGGACTAGCGGGCGACGGTACGCAGTATTTT.

The chain is built from TRBV25-1 and TRBJ1-1, with a tentative D call TRBD1 (5 bases). The CDR3 totals 13 residues. V was clipped by 4 bases and J by 1 base, with 7 bases between them. Germline V gene sequence: CDR1 MGHDK, CDR2 SYGVNS. CDR3 in DNA: TGTGCCAGCAGTGCCGGACAGAACACTGAAGCTTTCTTT. Encoded protein: CASSAGQNTEAFF.